These 26 T cell receptor beta chains originate from one sample sequenced in a study of T-cell memory formation after mild COVID-19. In TCRdb, the 5' RACE reads were re-called with MiXCR into one record per CDR3 protein. The sample lists about 110,000 distinct CDR3 sequences, around an eighth seen once, with under 45% in the top ten. Sequences were obtained from PBMCs or a T cell subset sorted from them (not recorded which). These receptors all come from a man younger than 30 who had mild COVID-19 (a few samples of this study predate the infection). Cell type and time point are not known.

The chain employs TRBV4-3 and TRBJ2-6; D is possibly TRBD1 or TRBD2 (5 bases each). V lost 0 bases and J lost 2, with 8 bases in between. Looked up from germline, CDR1 is LGHNA and CDR2 is YSLEER. The length of the CDR3 is 16 residues. The chain's CDR3 is CASSQDLGAGANVLTF. The CDR3 bases are TGCGCCAGCAGCCAAGATTTGGGGGCTGGGGCCAACGTCCTGACTTTC.

The chain employs TRBV6-5 and TRBJ2-5, with unresolved D. V was shortened by 6 bases and J by 1 base, with 15 bases between the two germline ends. This CDR3 is 15 amino acids long. CDR1 is MNHEY, CDR2 SVGAGI, per germline. CDR3: CASSAILGIQETQYF. CDR3 DNA sequence: TGTGCCAGCAGCGCAATTCTAGGTATCCAAGAGACCCAGTACTTC.

This clonotype was seen a handful of times. The CDR3, as DNA: TGTGCCAGCAGCCAATCTTCACCCGCAACTAATGAAAAACTGTTTTTT. This sequence encodes CASSQSSPATNEKLFF. V usage is TRBV3-1 and J usage is TRBJ1-4; no reliable D call. CDR3 length: 16 amino acids. Germline V gene sequence: CDR1 LGHDT, CDR2 YNNKEL (reference sequence). Trimming took 2 bases from V and 0 from J, leaving 10 bases between them.

This clonotype has only a few counts. The genes are TRBV7-9 and TRBJ1-1; no reliable D call. The CDR3 is 15 amino acids. Germline loops: CDR1 SEHNR, CDR2 FQNEAQ (reference sequence). V dropped 1 base and J dropped 1 base, with 10 bases sitting between them. The chain's CDR3 is CASSLGEGRNTEAFF. Written as DNA, the CDR3 is TGTGCCAGCAGCTTAGGCGAGGGTAGGAACACTGAAGCTTTCTTT.

This clonotype was seen a few times. This chain uses TRBV19 with TRBJ2-7, with 7 bases lining up with TRBD1. CDR1 is LNHDA, CDR2 SQIVND, per germline (reference sequence). The ends lost 5 bases at V and 0 bases at J; junction bases unmatched: 4. CDR3 length: 14 residues. CDR3 bases: TGTGCCAGTAGTCACCAGGGGGTCTCCTACGAGCAGTACTTC. This encodes CASSHQGVSYEQYF.

This clonotype appeared a few times. The V gene is TRBV7-9, the J gene TRBJ2-7; no reliable D call. The germline V gene has CDR1 SEHNR and CDR2 FQNEAQ (reference sequence). V was cut by 3 bases and J by 4 bases, with 7 bases left in between. CDR3 size: 12 residues. CDR3 bases: TGTGCCAGCAGCTTTACACCGTACGAGCAGTACTTC. This sequence encodes CASSFTPYEQYF.

This clonotype was picked up a small number of times. V is TRBV12-5 and J is TRBJ2-7; no firm D call. With 3 bases removed from V and 4 bases from J, the gap between germline ends came to 7 bases. The CDR3 runs to 12 residues. Per germline, CDR1 LGHNT and CDR2 FRNRAP. CDR3 loop: CASGFSSYEQYF. CDR3 nucleotides: TGTGCTAGTGGTTTTTCCTCGTACGAGCAGTACTTC.

The table lists this clonotype with a few counts. The CDR3 DNA sequence: TGTGCCAGCAGCTTAGGAGCGGGGGTGTACGAGCAGTACGTC. As protein: CASSLGAGVYEQYV. This sequence joins TRBV7-2 and TRBJ2-7, with 8 positions matching TRBD2. Losses at the gene ends were 1 base for V and 4 bases for J; bases not matched to a gene: 3. The CDR3 length is 14 residues. The germline gives CDR1 SGHTA, CDR2 FQGNSA.

Only a few counts were recorded for this clonotype. The V call is TRBV6-2 or TRBV6-3, the J call TRBJ1-1, with no clear D. Trimming pared 4 bases from V and 0 bases from J, leaving 6 bases between. This CDR3 contains 13 residues. CDR1 and CDR2 from the germline V gene are MNHEY and SVGEGT. The chain's CDR3 is CASSFDMNTEAFF. The DNA for the CDR3 is TGTGCCAGCAGTTTTGACATGAACACTGAAGCTTTCTTT.

V and J are TRBV4-3 and TRBJ2-2; 8 bases are a match to TRBD2. The CDR3 sequence is 15 residues long. Germline values: CDR1 LGHNA, CDR2 YSLEER. V trimming: 4 bases; J trimming: 5 bases; junction bases outside the gene matches: 6. CDR3 in amino acids: CASSPWSGGTGELFF. The CDR3 DNA is TGCGCCAGCAGCCCTTGGAGCGGGGGTACCGGGGAGCTGTTTTTT.

This chain uses TRBV12-3 or TRBV12-4 with TRBJ1-1; D not resolved. The CDR3 covers 13 residues. Trimming took 6 bases from V and 1 from J, leaving 9 bases between them. CDR3 DNA: TGTGCCAGCAGAGGAACCAGGAACACTGAAGCTTTCTTT. Its protein is CASRGTRNTEAFF.

This clonotype came up many times. V and J are TRBV3-1 and TRBJ1-3; D unresolved. Germline-derived CDR1 and CDR2 are LGHDT and YNNKEL (reference sequence). V was trimmed by 5 bases and J by 2 bases, leaving 16 bases between them. This CDR3 has 16 residues. CDR3 region: CASSAEIGFTGNTIYF. The CDR3 DNA follows: TGTGCCAGCAGCGCAGAAATAGGGTTTACTGGAAACACCATATATTTT.

This clonotype came up many times. The V gene is TRBV6-2 or TRBV6-3, the J gene TRBJ2-2; 9 bases are shared with TRBD1. J was trimmed by 7 bases and V by 7 bases; bases with no gene match: 7. The CDR3 totals 14 residues. Germline CDR1 reads MNHEY; CDR2 reads SVGEGT. CDR3 DNA sequence: TGTGCCAGCATCTCCGGGACAGGGATCGGGGAGCTGTTTTTT. Its translation is CASISGTGIGELFF.

The chain uses TRBV6-2 or TRBV6-3 and TRBJ2-7, with D hard to call. Trimming took off 3 bases at V and 1 base at J, with 7 bases between the two ends. In germline, CDR1 is MNHEY, CDR2 SVGEGT. The CDR3 length is 13 residues. CDR3 loop: CASSYGMSYEQYF. CDR3 sequence (DNA): TGTGCCAGCAGTTATGGTATGTCCTACGAGCAGTACTTC.

This clonotype was recorded a few times. CDR3 DNA sequence: TGTGCCAGCACCTTTTTTACAGGGGAGCGAGAGACCCAGTACTTC. Translated, it gives CASTFFTGERETQYF. The chain recombines TRBV11-2 with TRBJ2-5, with 7 bases aligning to TRBD1. Losses at the gene ends were 7 bases for V and 4 bases for J; bases not matched to a gene: 12. Germline CDR1 is SGHAT and CDR2 is FQNNGV. The CDR3 consists of 15 residues.

CDR3 in amino acids: CASSLMGGTTEAFF. DNA for the CDR3: TGTGCCAGCAGTTTAATGGGGGGGACCACTGAAGCTTTCTTT. The V gene is TRBV12-3 or TRBV12-4, the J gene TRBJ1-1; tentative D call: TRBD1 (5 bases). This CDR3 has 14 residues. The V and J ends lost 2 bases and 4 bases respectively, with 11 bases between them.

This clonotype was observed a few times. The V call is TRBV6-5, the J call TRBJ1-1; maybe TRBD1 (5 bases). This CDR3 comprises 13 residues. The germline V and J ends were trimmed by 2 bases and 5 bases, with 9 bases remaining between them. Germline V gene data show CDR1 as MNHEY and CDR2 as SVGAGI. The CDR3 region is CASSYGGKTEAFF. The CDR3 nucleotides read TGTGCCAGCAGTTACGGGGGGAAGACTGAAGCTTTCTTT.

The rearrangement joins TRBV6-2 or TRBV6-3 to TRBJ2-2; D gene uncertain. The V gene lost 3 bases and the J gene lost 4 bases, with 9 bases spanning the gap. The germline CDR1 and CDR2 sequences are MNHEY and SVGEGT. This CDR3 is 14 amino acids long. The CDR3 region has the DNA TGTGCCAGCAGTTATCCCATGGGCACCGGGGAGCTGTTTTTT. Protein sequence: CASSYPMGTGELFF.

The rearrangement joins TRBV20-1 to TRBJ2-5, with 7 bases that match TRBD2. CDR1 and CDR2 from the germline V gene are DFQATT and SNEGSKA (reference sequence). The CDR3 covers 12 residues. V was clipped by 6 bases and J by 2 bases; unmatched bases: 3. The CDR3 here is CSAGGNQETQYF. Written as DNA, the CDR3 is TGCAGTGCCGGGGGGAATCAAGAGACCCAGTACTTC.

The genes are TRBV12-3 or TRBV12-4 and TRBJ1-1; D uncertain. V lost 3 bases, J lost 12 bases, and 11 bases lay in between. The CDR3 contains 11 residues. The CDR3 reads CASSFRGMTFF. CDR3 nucleotide sequence: TGTGCCAGCAGTTTTCGAGGGATGACTTTCTTT.

V gene TRBV29-1 combines with J gene TRBJ2-3; possible D gene TRBD1, 8 bases. The ends were cut back, 4 bases at V and 2 bases at J, with 16 bases in the middle. The CDR3 consists of 15 residues. CDR1 is SQVTM and CDR2 is ANQGSEA in the germline V gene. CDR3 protein: CSVVGGTGPTDTQYF. The CDR3 coding sequence is TGCAGCGTTGTGGGGGGGACAGGCCCCACAGATACGCAGTATTTT.

V usage is TRBV30 and J usage is TRBJ2-1; 8 nucleotides line up with TRBD2. The CDR3 has 15 amino acids. In germline, CDR1 is GTSNPN, CDR2 SVGIG (reference sequence). With V trimmed by 2 bases and J by 3 bases, 6 bases remained unmatched. The CDR3 region has the DNA TGTGCCTGGAGTTACTTAGCGGGGCGCTACAATGAGCAGTTCTTC. Translated: CAWSYLAGRYNEQFF.

This clonotype was seen repeatedly, ten times or more. The CDR3 DNA follows: TGCGCCAGCAGCCAAGTAGCGGGGAGCTCCTACGAGCAGTACTTC. Encoded protein: CASSQVAGSSYEQYF. The rearrangement joins TRBV4-1 to TRBJ2-7, with 8 bases identical to TRBD2. This CDR3 region has 15 residues. Germline assignment: CDR1 MGHRA and CDR2 YSYEKL. V lost 1 base and J lost 0; bases outside the gene matches: 2.

This clonotype has a count of ten or more. This rearrangement joins TRBV29-1 to TRBJ2-7, with D maybe TRBD2 (5 bases). In germline, CDR1 is SQVTM, CDR2 ANQGSEA. This CDR3 is built from 12 residues. The V and J ends lost 2 bases and 4 bases respectively, with 9 bases between them. The CDR3 here is CSVETRDYEQYF. For the CDR3, the DNA is TGCAGCGTTGAAACTAGGGATTACGAGCAGTACTTC.

The rearrangement joins TRBV4-2 to TRBJ2-7; 11 bases line up with TRBD1. The CDR3 spans 15 residues. Germline V gene sequence: CDR1 LGHNA, CDR2 YNFKEQ. J lost 5 bases, V lost 3 bases, and 6 bases had no gene match. The chain's CDR3 is CASSHGTGGPHEQYF. In DNA, the CDR3 is TGTGCCAGCAGCCACGGGACAGGGGGACCCCACGAGCAGTACTTC.

This clonotype came up a few times. The chain employs TRBV20-1 and TRBJ1-1; 10 positions match TRBD1. The CDR3 covers 16 residues. Germline V gene sequence: CDR1 DFQATT, CDR2 SNEGSKA (reference sequence). Unmatched junction bases numbered 8, after V lost 0 bases and J lost 4 bases. The CDR3 coding sequence is TGCAGTGCTAGAGATAAATCGGGACAGGGGATCACTGAAGCTTTCTTT. Its translation is CSARDKSGQGITEAFF.